A single sample is the source of the 6 T cell receptor beta chains below, sequenced in a study of cytomegalovirus exposure and HLA in healthy donors. The PCR contained 60 Vbeta and 13 Jbeta primers. Produced via immunoSEQ multiplex PCR; TCRdb's table is partial and in-frame only. This sample yields about 120,000 clones, of which over 65% are seen a single time; around 3% belongs to the top ten. The material sequenced was PBMCs. The source is a woman between 40 and 50 years old in good health and CMV-seropositive.

The chain uses TRBV7-9 and TRBJ1-1; 9 bases are shared with TRBD1. V trimming: 5 bases; J trimming: 6 bases; junction bases outside the gene matches: 7. The CDR3 consists of 14 residues. The germline V gene encodes CDR1 SEHNR and CDR2 FQNEAQ (reference sequence). In DNA form, the CDR3 reads TGTGCCAGCAGCAAGCCGGGACAGGGTTCTGAAGCTTTCTTT. This sequence encodes CASSKPGQGSEAFF.

The gene calls are TRBV5-6 and TRBJ1-3; perhaps TRBD1 as D (6 bases). Trimming shortened V by 0 bases and J by 7 bases, and 8 bases separated the two germline ends. CDR3 length: 13 amino acids. Germline V CDR1 and CDR2: SGHDT, YYEEEE. The CDR3 DNA sequence: TGTGCCAGCAGCTTGGAAAGGGGGAACACCATATATTTT. Translating gives CASSLERGNTIYF.

The chain combines TRBV19 with TRBJ2-5, with 15 bases aligning to TRBD2. Germline V lookup: CDR1 LNHDA, CDR2 SQIVND (reference sequence). Unmatched junction bases numbered 5, after V lost 5 bases and J lost 4 bases. The CDR3 contains 16 residues. CDR3 coding DNA: TGTGCCAGTAGTCCCCGGACTAGCGGGAGGGGAGAGACCCAGTACTTC. Protein product: CASSPRTSGRGETQYF.

The chain employs TRBV5-6 and TRBJ2-5; the match to TRBD2 covers 7 bases. The CDR3 contains 16 residues. Per the germline V gene, CDR1 is SGHDT and CDR2 is YYEEEE. V shed 2 bases, J shed 4 bases, and the junction held 11 bases outside the gene matches. The DNA of the CDR3 is TGTGCCAGCAGCTTTGCGGGAACGGGAGGCCGAGAGACCCAGTACTTC. This codes for CASSFAGTGGRETQYF.

V gene TRBV27 combines with J gene TRBJ1-6; 7 nucleotides align to TRBD1. This CDR3 is 17 amino acids long. With V trimmed by 5 bases and J by 3 bases, 10 bases remained unmatched. The germline CDR1 and CDR2 sequences are MNHEY and SMNVEV (reference sequence). The CDR3 nucleotides are TGTGCCAGCAGTCCCTCAGGGGGGTTAAGCTATAATTCACCCCTCCACTTT. It translates to CASSPSGGLSYNSPLHF.

The rearrangement uses TRBV6-1 and TRBJ2-7; 9 positions match TRBD1. Germline CDR1 is MNHNS and CDR2 is SASEGT. There are 13 residues in the CDR3. V shed 7 bases and J 4 bases; nucleotides not matched to a gene: 5. CDR3 sequence reads: CASTRDREYEQYF. The CDR3 nucleotides read TGTGCCAGCACCCGGGACAGGGAGTACGAGCAGTACTTC.